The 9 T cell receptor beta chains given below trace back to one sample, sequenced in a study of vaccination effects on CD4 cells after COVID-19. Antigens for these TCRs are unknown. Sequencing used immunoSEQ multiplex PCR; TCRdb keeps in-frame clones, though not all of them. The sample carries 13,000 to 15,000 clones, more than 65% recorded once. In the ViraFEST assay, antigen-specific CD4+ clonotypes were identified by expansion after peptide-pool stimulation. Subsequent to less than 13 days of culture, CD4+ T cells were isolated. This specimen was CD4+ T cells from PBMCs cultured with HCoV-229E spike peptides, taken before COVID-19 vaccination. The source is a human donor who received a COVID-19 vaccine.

The CDR3 coding sequence is TGTGCCAGCAGCCGAACCTTCCCCTCGTTGACTAGTCCCTCCGCAGATACGCAGTATTTT. Translated, it gives CASSRTFPSLTSPSADTQYF. The chain couples TRBV3-1 (or the pseudogene TRBV3-2) to TRBJ2-3; possible D gene TRBD2, 6 bases. V was cut by 4 bases and J by 4 bases, with 30 bases left in between. This CDR3 region has 20 residues. The V gene's germline CDR1 is LGHDT and CDR2 YNNKEL (reference sequence).

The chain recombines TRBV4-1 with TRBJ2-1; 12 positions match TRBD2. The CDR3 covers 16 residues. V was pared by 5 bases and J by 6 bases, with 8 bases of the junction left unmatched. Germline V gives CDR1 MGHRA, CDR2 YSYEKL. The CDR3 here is CASSSPTSGRGNEQFF. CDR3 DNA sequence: TGCGCCAGCAGCTCCCCGACTAGCGGGAGAGGCAATGAGCAGTTCTTC.

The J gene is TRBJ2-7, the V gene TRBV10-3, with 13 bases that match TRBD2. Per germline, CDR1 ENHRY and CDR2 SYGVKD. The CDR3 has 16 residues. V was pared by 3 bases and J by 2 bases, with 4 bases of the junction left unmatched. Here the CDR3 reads CAISERGLAGTYEQYF. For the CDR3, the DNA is TGTGCCATCAGTGAACGGGGACTAGCGGGGACCTACGAGCAGTACTTC.

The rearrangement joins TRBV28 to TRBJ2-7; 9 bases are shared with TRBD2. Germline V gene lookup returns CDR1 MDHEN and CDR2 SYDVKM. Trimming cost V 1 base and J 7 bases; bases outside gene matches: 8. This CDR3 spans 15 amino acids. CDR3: CASSLSAGGPREQYF. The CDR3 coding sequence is TGTGCCAGCAGTTTATCCGCGGGAGGGCCGAGGGAGCAGTACTTC.

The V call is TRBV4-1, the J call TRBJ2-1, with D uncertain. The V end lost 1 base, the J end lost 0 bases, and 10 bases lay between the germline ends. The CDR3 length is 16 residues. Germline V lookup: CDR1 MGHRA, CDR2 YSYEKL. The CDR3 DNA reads TGCGCCAGCAGCCAAGCACCCTACCGCTCCTACAATGAGCAGTTCTTC. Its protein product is CASSQAPYRSYNEQFF.

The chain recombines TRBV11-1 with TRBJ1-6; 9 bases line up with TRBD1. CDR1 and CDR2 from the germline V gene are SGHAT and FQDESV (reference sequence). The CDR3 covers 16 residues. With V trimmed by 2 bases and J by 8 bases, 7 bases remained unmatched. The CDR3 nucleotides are TGTGCCAGCAGCTTACCAGGGACAGGGACGGATTCACCCCTCCACTTT. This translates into CASSLPGTGTDSPLHF.

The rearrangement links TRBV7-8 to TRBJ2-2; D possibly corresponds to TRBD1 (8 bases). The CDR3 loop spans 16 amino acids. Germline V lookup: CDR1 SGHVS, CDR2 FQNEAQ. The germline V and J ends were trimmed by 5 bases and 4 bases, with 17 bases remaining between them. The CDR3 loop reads CASSPGRTGSTGELFF. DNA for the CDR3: TGTGCCAGCAGCCCCGGGAGGACAGGGAGCACCGGGGAGCTGTTTTTT.

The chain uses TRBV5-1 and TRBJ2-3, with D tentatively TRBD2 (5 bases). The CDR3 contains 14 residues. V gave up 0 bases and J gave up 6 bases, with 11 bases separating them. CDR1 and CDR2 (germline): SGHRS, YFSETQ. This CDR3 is CASSLDISGDTQYF. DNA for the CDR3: TGCGCCAGCAGCTTGGATATTTCGGGGGATACGCAGTATTTT.

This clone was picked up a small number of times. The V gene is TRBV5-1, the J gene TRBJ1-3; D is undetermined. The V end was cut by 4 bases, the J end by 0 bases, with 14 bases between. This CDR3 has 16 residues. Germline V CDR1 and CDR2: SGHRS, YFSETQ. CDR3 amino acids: CASSPSAARSGNTIYF. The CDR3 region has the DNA TGCGCCAGCAGCCCGTCAGCGGCCCGCTCTGGAAACACCATATATTTT. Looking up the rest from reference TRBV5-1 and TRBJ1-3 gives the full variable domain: KAGVTQTPRYLIKTRGQQVTLSCSPISGHRSVSWYQQTPGQGLQFLFEYFSETQRNKGNFPGRFSGRQFSNSRSEMNVSTLELGDSALYLCASSPSAARSGNTIYFGEGSWLTVV.